The clone carrying this TCR beta chain was seen more than once but under ten times. Antigen: not known. In germline, CDR1 is SGHRS, CDR2 YFSETQ. V was pared by 3 bases and J by 2 bases, with 7 bases of the junction left unmatched. The CDR3 spans 16 residues. Sample treatment: approximately nine-day PBMC culture with coronavirus spike peptide pools or control peptides (ViraFEST assay). Researchers collected the unexposed donor's CD4+ T cells before the COVID-19 pandemic (2011-2018). ViraFEST sequenced TCRs after peptide-pool expansion of antigen-specific T cells. The sample originates from a study of vaccination and CD4 T cells after COVID-19. Cultured CD4+ T-cell DNA underwent Oncomine TCR Beta short-read sequencing. After culture, CD4+ T cells served as the source for genomic DNA extraction. Each CDR3 protein gets one entry after TCRdb re-called the PCR reads with MiXCR. The sample gives 6,000 to 9,000 distinct CDR3 sequences, approximately 32% of which show up once; 24% is in the top ten.

The specimen was CD4+ T cells from blood, cultured in vitro. The receptor comes from a human donor in good health. The V gene is TRBV5-1, the J gene TRBJ2-5, with 10 bases aligning to TRBD1. This CDR3 reads CASSWGQGRIQETQYF. In DNA form, the CDR3 reads TGCGCCAGCAGCTGGGGACAGGGGCGGATTCAAGAGACCCAGTACTTC.